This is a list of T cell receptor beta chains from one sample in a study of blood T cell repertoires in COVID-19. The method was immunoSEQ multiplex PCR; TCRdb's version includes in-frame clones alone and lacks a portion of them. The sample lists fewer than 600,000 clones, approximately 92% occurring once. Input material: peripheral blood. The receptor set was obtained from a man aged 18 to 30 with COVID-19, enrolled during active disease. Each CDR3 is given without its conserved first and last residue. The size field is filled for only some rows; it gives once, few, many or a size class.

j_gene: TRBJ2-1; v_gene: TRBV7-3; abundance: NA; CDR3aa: ASSLRDRDEQF
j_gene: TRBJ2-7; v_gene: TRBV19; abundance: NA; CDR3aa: ASNPGTGSAYEQY
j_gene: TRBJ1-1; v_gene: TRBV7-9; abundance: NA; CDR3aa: ASSLVSGGGTEAF
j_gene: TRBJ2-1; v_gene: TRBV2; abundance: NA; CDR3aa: ASKTGAYNEQF
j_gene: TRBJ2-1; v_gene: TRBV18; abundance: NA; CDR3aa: ASSPPSRQGQF
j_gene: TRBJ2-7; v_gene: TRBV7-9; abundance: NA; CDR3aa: ASSLEGRSYEQY
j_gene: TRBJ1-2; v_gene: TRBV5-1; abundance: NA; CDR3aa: ASSKEQGIGYT
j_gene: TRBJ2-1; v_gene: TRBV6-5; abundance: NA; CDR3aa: ASSYEGTTNNEQF
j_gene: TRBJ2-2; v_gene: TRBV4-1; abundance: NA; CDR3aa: ASSQEGTRFAGELF
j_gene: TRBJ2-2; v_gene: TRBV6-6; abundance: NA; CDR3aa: ASSRDMTGSRELF
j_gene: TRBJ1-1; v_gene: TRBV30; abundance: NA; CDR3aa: AWSRDPAF
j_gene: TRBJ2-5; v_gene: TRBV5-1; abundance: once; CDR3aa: ASSPTSGGQETQY
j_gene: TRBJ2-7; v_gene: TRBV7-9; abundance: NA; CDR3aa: ASSSSQGWPYEQY
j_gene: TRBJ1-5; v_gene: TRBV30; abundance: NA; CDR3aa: ASGGQGFNQPQH
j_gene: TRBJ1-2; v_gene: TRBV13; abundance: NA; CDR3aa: ASSYLEDRGGLYGYT
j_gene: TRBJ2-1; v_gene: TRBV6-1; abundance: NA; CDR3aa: ASSEGLYPLSYNEQF
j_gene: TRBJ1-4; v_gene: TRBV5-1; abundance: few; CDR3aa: ASSFGQGLNEKLF
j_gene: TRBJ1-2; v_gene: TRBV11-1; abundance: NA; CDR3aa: ASSLATGAGGYT
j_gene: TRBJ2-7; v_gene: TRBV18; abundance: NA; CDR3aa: ASSPGSTDSYEQY
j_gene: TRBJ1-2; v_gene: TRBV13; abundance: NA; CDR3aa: ASSLKDDGLYGYT
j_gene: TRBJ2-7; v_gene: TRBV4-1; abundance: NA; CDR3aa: ASSQGTASSYEQY
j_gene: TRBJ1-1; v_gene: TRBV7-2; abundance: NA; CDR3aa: ASSSTVMNTEAF
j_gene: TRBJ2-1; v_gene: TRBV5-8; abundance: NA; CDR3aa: ASSFLLLGRGEQF
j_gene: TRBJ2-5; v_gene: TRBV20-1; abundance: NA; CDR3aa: SAEAQETQY
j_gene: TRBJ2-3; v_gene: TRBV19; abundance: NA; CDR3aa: ASSIFGRATTDTQY
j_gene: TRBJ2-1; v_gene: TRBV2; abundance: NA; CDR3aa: ASRWRTSGGSYNEQF
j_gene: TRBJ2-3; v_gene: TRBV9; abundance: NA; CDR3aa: ASSVTQRGPRTDTQY
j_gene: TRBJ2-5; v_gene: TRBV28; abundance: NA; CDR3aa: ASSLPPNIQY
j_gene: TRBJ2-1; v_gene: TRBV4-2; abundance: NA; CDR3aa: ASSQDLTSGSDEQF